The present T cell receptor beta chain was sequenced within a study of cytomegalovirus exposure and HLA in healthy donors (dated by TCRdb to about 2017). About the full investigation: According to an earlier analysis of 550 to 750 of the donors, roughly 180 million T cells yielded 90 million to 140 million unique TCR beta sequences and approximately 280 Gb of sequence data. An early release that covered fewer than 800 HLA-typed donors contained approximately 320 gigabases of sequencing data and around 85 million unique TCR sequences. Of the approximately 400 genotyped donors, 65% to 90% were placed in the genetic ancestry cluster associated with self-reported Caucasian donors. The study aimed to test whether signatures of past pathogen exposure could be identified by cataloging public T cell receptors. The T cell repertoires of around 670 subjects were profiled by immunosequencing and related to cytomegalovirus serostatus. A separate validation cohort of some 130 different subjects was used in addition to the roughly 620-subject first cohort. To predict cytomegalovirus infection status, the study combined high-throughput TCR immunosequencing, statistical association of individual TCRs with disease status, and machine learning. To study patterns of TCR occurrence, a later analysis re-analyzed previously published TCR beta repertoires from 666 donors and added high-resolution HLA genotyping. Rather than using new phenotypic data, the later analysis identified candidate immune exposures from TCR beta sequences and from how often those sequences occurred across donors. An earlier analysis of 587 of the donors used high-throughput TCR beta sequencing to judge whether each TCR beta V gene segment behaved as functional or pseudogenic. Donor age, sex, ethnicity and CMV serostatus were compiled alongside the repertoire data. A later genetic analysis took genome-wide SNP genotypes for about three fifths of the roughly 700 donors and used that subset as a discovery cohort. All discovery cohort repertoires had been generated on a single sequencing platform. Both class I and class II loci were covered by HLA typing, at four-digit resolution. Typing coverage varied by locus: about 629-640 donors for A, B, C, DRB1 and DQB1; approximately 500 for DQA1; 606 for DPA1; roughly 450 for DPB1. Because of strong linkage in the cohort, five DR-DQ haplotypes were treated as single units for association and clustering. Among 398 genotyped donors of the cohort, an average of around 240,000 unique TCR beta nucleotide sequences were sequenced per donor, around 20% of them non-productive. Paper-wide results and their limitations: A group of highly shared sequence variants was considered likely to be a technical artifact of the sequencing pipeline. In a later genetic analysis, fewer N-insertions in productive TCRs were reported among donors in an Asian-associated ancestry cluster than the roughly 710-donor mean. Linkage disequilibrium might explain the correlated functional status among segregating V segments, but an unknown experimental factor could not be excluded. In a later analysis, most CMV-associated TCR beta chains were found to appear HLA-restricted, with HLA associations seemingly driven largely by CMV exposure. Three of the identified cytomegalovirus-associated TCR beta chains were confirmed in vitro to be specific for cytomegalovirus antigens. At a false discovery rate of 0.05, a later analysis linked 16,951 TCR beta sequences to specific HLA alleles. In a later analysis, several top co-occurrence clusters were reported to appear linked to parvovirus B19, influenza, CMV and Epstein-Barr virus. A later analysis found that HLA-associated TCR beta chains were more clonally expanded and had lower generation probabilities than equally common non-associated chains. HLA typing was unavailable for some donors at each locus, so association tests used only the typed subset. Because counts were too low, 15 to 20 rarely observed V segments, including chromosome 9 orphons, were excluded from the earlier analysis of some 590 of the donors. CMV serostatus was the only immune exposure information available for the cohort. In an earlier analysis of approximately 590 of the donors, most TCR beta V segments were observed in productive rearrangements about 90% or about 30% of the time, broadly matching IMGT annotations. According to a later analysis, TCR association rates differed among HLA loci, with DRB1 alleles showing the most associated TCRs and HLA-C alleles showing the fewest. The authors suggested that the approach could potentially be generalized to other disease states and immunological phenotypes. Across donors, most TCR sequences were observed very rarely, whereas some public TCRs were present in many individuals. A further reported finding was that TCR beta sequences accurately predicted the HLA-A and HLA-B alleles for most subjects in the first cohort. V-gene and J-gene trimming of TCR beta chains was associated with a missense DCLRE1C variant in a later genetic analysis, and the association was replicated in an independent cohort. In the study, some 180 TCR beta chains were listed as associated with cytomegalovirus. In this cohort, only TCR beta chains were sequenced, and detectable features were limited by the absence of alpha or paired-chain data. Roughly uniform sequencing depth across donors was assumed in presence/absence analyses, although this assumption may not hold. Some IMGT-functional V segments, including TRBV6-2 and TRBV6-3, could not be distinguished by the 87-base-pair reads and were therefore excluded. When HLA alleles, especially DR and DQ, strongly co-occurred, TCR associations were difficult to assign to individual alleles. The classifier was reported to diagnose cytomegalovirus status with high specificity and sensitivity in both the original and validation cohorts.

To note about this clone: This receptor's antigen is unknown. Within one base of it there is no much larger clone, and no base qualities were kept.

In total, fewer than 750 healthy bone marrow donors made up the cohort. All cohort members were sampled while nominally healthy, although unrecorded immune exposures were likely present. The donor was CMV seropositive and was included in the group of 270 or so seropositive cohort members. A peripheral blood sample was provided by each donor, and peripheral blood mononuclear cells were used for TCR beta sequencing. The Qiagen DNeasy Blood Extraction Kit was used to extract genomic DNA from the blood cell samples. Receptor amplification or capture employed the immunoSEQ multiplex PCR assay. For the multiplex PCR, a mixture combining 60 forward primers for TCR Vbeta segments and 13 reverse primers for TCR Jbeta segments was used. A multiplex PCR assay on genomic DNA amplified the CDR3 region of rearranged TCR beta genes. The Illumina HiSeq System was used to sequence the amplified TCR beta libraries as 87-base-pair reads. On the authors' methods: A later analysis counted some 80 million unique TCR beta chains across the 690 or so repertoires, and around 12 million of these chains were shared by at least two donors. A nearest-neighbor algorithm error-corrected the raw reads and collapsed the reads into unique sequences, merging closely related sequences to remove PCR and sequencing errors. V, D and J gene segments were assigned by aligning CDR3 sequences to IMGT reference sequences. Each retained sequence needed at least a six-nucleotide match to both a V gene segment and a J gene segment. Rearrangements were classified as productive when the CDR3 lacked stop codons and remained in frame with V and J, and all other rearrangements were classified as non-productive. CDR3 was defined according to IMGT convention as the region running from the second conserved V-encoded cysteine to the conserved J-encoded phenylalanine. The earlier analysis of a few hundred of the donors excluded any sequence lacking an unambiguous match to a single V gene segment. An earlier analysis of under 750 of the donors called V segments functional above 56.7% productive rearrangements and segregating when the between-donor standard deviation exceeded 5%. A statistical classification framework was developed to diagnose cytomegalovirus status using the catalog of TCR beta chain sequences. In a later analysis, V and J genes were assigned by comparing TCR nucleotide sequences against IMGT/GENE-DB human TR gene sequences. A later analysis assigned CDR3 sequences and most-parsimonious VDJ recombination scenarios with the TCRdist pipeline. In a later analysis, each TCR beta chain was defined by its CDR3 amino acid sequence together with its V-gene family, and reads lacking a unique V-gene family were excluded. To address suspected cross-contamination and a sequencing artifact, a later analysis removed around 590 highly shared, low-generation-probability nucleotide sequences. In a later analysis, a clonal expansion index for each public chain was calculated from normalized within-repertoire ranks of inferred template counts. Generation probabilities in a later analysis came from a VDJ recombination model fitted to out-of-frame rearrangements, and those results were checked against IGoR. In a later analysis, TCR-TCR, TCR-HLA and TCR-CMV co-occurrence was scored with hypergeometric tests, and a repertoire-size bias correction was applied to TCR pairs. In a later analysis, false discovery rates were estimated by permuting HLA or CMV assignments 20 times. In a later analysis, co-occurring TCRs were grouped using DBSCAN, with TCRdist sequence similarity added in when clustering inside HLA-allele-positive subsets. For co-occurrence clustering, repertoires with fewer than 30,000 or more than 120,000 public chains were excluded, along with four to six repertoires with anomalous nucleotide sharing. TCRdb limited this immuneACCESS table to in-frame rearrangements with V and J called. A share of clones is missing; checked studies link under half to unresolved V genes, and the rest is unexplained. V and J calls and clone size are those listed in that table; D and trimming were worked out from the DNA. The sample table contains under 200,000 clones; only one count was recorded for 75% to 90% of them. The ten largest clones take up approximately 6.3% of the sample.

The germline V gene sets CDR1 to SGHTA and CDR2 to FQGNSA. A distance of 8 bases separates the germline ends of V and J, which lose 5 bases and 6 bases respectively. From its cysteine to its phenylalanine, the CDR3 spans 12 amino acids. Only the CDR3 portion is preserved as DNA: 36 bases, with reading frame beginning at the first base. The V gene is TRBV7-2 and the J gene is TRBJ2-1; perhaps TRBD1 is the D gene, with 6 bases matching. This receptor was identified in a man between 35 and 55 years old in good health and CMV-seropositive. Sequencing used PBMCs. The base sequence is TGTGCCAGCAGCCCAGGGGCCAATGAGCAGTTCTTC. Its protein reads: CASSPGANEQFF.